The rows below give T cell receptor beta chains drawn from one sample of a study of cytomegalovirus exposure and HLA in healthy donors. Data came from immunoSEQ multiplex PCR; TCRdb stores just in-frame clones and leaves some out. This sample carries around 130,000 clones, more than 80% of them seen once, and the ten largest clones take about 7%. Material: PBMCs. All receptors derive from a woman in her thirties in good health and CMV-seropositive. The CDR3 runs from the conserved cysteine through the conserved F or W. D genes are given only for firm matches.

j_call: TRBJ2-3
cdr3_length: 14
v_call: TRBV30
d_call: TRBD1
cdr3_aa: CAWVPRGRRDTQYF
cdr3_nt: TGTGCCTGGGTCCCCAGGGGGCGAAGAGATACGCAGTATTTT

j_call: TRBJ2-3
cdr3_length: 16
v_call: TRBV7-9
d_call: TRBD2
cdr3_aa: CASSLLAGGPTDTQYF
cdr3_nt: TGTGCCAGCAGCTTGTTAGCGGGGGGGCCGACGGATACGCAGTATTTT

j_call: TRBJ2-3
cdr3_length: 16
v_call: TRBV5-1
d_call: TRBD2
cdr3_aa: CASSPGLAGTADTQYF
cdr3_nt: TGCGCCAGCAGCCCCGGACTAGCGGGGACCGCAGATACGCAGTATTTT

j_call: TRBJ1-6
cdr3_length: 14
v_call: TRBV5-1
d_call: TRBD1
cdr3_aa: CASSLGQGVSPLHF
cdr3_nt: TGCGCCAGCAGCCTCGGACAGGGAGTCTCACCCCTCCACTTT

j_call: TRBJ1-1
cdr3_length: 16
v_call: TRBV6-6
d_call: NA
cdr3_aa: CASSYSISGVNTEAFF
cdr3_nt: TGTGCCAGCAGTTACTCGATATCAGGGGTGAACACTGAAGCTTTCTTT

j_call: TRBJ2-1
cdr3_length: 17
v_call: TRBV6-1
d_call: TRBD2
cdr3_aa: CASSENPVWEGPDEQFF
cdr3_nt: TGTGCCAGCAGTGAAAATCCCGTGTGGGAGGGTCCTGATGAGCAGTTCTTC

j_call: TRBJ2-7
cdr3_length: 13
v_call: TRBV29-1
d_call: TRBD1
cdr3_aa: CSVMDRAGYEQYF
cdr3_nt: TGCAGCGTTATGGACAGGGCGGGCTACGAGCAGTACTTC

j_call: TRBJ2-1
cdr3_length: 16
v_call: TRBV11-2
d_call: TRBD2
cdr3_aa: CASSSMGGASYNEQFF
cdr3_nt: TGTGCCAGCAGCTCAATGGGAGGGGCCTCCTACAATGAGCAGTTCTTC

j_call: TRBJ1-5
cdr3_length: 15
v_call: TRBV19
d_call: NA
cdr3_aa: CASSSRGGGNRAQHF
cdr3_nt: TGTGCCAGTAGTTCCCGCGGAGGAGGGAACCGGGCCCAGCATTTT

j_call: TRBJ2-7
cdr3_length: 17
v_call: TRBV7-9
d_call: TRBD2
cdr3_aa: CSSSSLLGGGTSYEQYF
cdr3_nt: TGTTCCAGCAGCTCCCTCCTCGGGGGGGGTACCTCCTACGAGCAGTACTTC

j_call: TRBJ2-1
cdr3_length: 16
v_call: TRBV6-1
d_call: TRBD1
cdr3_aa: CASSESQGMLNNEQFF
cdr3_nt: TGTGCCAGCAGTGAGTCACAGGGGATGTTGAACAATGAGCAGTTCTTC

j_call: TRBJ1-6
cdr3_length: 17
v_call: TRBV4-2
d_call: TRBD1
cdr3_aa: CASSQDTGGSYNSPLHF
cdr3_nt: TGTGCCAGCAGCCAGGATACAGGGGGCTCCTATAATTCACCCCTCCACTTT